Shown below are 2 T cell receptor beta chains from a single sample sequenced in a study of human CD8 memory T cell subsets. Production of TCR beta libraries used UMI-labeled 5' RACE as the method. Reanalyzing the 5' RACE reads, TCRdb keeps one entry per CDR3 protein, without DNA. This repertoire includes roughly 11,000 distinct CDR3 sequences. The sequenced sample consisted of CD8+ T cells from PBMCs. The receptors originated from a human donor in good health.

This clonotype is classed as medium-sized by frequency. V is TRBV7-6 and J is TRBJ2-3; absent DNA, TCRdb's TRBD2 call cannot be checked. Germline V gene data show CDR1 as SGHVS and CDR2 as FNYEAQ. The length of the CDR3 is 16 residues. CDR3 loop: CASSSLAGGPQDTQYF.

This clonotype is deemed medium-sized (0.01 to 0.1%) by its frequency. The chain uses TRBV13 and TRBJ2-1. This CDR3 spans 12 amino acids. The germline V gene has CDR1 PRHDT and CDR2 FYEKMQ (reference sequence). The chain's CDR3 is CASSPSYNEQFF.